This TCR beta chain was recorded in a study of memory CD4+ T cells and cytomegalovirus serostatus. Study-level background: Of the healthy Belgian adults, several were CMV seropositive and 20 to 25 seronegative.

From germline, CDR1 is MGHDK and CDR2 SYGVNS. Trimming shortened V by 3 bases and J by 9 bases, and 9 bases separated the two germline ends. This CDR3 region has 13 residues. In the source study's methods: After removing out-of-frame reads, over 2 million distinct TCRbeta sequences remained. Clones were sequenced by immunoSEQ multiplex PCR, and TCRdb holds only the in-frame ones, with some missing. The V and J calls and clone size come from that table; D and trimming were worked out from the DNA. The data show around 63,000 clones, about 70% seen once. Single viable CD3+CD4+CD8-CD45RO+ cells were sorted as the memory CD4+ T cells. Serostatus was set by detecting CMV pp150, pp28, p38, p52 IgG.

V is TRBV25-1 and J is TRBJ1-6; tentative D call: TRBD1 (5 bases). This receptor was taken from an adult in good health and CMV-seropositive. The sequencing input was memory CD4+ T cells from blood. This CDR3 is CASSDREGSPLHF. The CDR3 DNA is TGTGCCAGCAGTGACAGGGAGGGTTCACCCCTCCACTTT. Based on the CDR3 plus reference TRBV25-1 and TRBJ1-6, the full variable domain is EADIYQTPRYLVIGTGKKITLECSQTMGHDKMYWYQQDPGMELHLIHYSYGVNSTEKGDLSSESTVSRIRTEHFPLTLESARPSHTSQYLCASSDREGSPLHFGNGTRLTVT.